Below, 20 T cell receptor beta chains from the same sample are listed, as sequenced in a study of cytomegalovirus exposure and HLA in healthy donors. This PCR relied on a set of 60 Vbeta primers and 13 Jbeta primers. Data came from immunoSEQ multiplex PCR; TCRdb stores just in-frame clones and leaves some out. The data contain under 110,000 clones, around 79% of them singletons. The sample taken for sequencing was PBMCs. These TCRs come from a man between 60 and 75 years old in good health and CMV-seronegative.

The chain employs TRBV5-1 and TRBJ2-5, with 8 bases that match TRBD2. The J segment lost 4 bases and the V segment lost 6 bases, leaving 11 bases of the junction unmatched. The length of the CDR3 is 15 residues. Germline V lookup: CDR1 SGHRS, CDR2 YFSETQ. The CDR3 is CASTRGGGSGETQYF. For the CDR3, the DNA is TGCGCCAGCACGCGAGGCGGGGGGTCTGGAGAGACCCAGTACTTC. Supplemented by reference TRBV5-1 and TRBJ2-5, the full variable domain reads KAGVTQTPRYLIKTRGQQVTLSCSPISGHRSVSWYQQTPGQGLQFLFEYFSETQRNKGNFPGRFSGRQFSNSRSEMNVSTLELGDSALYLCASTRGGGSGETQYFGPGTRLLVL.

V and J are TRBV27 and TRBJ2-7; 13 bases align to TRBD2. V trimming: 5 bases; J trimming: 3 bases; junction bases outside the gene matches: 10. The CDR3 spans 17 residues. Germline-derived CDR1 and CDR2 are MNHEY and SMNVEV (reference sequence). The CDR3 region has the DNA TGTGCCAGCAGTCTACGGACTAGCGGGGGAAAAGGCTACGAGCAGTACTTC. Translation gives CASSLRTSGGKGYEQYF.

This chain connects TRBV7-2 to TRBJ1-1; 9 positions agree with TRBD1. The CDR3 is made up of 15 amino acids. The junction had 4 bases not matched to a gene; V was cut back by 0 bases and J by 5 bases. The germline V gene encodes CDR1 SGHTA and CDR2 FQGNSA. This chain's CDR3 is CASSLAGTGRTEAFF. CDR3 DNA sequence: TGTGCCAGCAGCTTAGCGGGGACAGGGAGGACTGAAGCTTTCTTT.

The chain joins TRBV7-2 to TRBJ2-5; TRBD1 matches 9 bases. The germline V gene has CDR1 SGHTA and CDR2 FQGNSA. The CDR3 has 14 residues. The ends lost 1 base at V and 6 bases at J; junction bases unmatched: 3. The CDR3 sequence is CASSLVDRGQTQYF. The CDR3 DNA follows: TGTGCCAGCAGCTTAGTGGACAGGGGTCAGACCCAGTACTTC.

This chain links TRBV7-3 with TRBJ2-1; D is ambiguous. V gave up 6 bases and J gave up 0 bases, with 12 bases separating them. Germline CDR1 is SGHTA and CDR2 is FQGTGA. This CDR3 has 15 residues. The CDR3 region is CASSQTVSSYNEQFF. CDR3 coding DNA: TGTGCCAGCAGTCAGACTGTTAGCTCCTACAATGAGCAGTTCTTC.

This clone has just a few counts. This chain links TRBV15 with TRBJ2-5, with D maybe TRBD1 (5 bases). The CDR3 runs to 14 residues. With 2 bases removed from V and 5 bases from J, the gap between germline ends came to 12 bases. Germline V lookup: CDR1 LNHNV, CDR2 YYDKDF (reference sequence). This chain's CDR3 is CATSRQDSWETQYF. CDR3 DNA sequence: TGTGCCACCAGCAGACAAGACAGTTGGGAGACCCAGTACTTC.

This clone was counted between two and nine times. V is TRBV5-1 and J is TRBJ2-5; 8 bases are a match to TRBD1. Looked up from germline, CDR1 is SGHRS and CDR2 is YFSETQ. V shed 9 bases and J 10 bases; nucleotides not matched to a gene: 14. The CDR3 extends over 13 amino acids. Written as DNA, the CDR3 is TGCGCCACCGCCGGACAGGGCGAAGGGAACCAGTACTTC. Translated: CATAGQGEGNQYF.

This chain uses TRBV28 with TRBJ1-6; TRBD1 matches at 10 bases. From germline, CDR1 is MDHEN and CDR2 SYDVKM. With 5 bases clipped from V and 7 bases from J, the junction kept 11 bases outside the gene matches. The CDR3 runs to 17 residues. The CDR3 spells CASSKMDGTGANSPLHF. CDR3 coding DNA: TGTGCCAGCAGTAAGATGGACGGGACAGGGGCCAATTCACCCCTCCACTTT.

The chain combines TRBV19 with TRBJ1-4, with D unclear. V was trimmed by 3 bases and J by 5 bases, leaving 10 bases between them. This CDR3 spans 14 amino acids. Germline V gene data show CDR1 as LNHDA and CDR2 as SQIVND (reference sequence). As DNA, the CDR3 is TGTGCCAGTAGTATTCTAGGAGGGAATGAAAAACTGTTTTTT. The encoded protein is CASSILGGNEKLFF.

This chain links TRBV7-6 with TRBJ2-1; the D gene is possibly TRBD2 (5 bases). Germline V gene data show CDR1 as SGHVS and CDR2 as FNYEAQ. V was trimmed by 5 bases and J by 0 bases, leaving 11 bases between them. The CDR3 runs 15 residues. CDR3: CASSLIRGSYNEQFF. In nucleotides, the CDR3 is TGTGCCAGCAGCCTAATCCGGGGCTCCTACAATGAGCAGTTCTTC. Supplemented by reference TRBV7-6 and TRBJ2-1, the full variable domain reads GAGVSQSPRYKVTKRGQDVALRCDPISGHVSLYWYRQALGQGPEFLTYFNYEAQQDKSGLPNDRFSAERPEGSISTLTIQRTEQRDSAMYRCASSLIRGSYNEQFFGPGTRLTVL.

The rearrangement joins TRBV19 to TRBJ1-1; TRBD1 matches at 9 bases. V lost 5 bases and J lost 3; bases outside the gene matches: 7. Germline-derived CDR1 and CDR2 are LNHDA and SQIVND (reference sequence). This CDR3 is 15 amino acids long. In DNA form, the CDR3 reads TGTGCCAGTAGTCCGGGGGACAGGGATTACACTGAAGCTTTCTTT. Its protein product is CASSPGDRDYTEAFF.

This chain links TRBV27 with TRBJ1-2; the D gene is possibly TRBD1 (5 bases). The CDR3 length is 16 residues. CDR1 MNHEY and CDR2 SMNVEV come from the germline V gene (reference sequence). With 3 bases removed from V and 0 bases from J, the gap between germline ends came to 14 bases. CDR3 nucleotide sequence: TGTGCCAGCAGTTTTGCGGGGGGATCGGCTAACTATGGCTACACCTTC. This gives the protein CASSFAGGSANYGYTF.

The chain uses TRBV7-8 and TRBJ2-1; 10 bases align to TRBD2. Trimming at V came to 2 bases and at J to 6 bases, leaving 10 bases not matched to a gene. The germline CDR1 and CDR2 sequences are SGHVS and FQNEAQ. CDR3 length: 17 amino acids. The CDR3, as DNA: TGTGCCAGCAGCTTATCAACCGGGACTAGCGCCATCAATGAGCAGTTCTTC. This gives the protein CASSLSTGTSAINEQFF.

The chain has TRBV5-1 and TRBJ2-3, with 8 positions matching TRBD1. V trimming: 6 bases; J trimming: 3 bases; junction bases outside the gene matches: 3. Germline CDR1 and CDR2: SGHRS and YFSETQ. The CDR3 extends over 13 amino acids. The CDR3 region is CASNRQGTDTQYF. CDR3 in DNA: TGCGCCAGCAACCGACAGGGGACAGATACGCAGTATTTT.

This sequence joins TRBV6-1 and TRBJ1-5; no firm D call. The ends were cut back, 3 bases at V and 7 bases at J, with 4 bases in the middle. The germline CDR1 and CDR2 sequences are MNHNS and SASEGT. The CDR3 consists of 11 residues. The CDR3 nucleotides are TGTGCCAGCAGTGACGTCCAGCCCCAGCATTTT. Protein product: CASSDVQPQHF.

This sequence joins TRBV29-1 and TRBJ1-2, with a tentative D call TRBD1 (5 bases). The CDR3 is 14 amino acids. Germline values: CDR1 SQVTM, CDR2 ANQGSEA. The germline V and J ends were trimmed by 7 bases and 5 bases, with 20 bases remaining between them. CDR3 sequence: CSAGGGGGEYGYTF. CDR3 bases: TGCAGCGCCGGCGGCGGGGGGGGAGAGTATGGCTACACCTTC. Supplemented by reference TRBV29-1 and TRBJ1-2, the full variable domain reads SAVISQKPSRDICQRGTSLTIQCQVDSQVTMMFWYRQQPGQSLTLIATANQGSEATYESGFVIDKFPISRPNLTFSTLTVSNMSPEDSSIYLCSAGGGGGEYGYTFGSGTRLTVV.

This chain's CDR3 is CASSGQGFGNEQFF. The CDR3 region has the DNA TGTGCCAGCAGCGGCCAGGGATTCGGAAATGAGCAGTTCTTC. The gene calls are TRBV9 and TRBJ2-1, with D maybe TRBD1 (5 bases). This CDR3 contains 14 residues. Germline V gene data show CDR1 as SGDLS and CDR2 as YYNGEE. Trimming stripped 3 bases from V and 7 bases from J, with 14 bases between.

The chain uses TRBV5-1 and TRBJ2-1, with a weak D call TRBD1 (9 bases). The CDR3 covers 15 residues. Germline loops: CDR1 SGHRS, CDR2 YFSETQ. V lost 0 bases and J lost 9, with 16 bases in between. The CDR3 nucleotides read TGCGCCAGCAGCTTGGCCGGGGGGGGACAGGGTGAGCAGTTCTTC. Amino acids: CASSLAGGGQGEQFF.

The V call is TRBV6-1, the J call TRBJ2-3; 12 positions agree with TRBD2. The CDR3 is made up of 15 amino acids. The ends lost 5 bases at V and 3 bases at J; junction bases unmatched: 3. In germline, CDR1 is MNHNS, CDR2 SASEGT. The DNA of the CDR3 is TGTGCCAGCAGTCTAGCGGGGGGGAGAACAGATACGCAGTATTTT. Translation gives CASSLAGGRTDTQYF.

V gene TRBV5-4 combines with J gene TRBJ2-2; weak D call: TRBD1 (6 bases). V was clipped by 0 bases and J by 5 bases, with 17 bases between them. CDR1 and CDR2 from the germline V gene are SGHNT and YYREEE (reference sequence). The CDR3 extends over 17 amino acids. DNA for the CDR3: TGTGCCAGCAGCTTGGATCCGGTCCCGAGGGGGACCGGGGAGCTGTTTTTT. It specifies CASSLDPVPRGTGELFF.